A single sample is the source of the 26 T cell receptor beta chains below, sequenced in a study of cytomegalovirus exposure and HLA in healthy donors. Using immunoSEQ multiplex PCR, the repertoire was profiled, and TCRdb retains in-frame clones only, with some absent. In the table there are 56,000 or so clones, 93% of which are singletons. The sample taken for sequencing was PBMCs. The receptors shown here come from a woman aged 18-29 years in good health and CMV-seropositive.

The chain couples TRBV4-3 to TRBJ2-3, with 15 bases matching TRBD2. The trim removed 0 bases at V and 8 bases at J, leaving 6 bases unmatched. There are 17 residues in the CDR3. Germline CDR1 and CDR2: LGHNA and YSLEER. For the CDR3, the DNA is TGCGCCAGCAGCCAAGATCGTCGGACTAGCGGGGGGGGTACGCAGTATTTT. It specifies CASSQDRRTSGGGTQYF.

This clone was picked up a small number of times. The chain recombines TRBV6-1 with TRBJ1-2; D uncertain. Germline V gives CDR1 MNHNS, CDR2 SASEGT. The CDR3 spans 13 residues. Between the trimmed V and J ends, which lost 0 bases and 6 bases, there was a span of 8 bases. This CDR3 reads CASSEARGDGYTF. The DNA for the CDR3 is TGTGCCAGCAGTGAAGCGCGGGGAGATGGCTACACCTTC.

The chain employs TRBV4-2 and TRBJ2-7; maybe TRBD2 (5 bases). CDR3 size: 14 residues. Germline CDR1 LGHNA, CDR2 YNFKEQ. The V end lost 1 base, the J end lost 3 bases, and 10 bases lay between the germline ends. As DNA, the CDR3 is TGTGCCAGCAGCCAAGGAAGAGGGTTCTACGAGCAGTACTTC. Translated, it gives CASSQGRGFYEQYF.

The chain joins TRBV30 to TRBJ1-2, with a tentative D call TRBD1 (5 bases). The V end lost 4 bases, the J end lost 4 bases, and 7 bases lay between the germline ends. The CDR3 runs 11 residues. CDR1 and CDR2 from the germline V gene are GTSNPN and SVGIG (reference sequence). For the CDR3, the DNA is TGTGCCTGGACGGGGGGCTATGGCTACACCTTC. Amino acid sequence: CAWTGGYGYTF.

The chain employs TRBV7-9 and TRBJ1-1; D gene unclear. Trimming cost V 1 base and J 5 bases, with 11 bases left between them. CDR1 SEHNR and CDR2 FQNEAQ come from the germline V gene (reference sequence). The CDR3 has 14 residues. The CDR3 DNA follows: TGTGCCAGCAGCTTAGTAAGACGGGAGACTGAAGCTTTCTTT. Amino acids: CASSLVRRETEAFF.

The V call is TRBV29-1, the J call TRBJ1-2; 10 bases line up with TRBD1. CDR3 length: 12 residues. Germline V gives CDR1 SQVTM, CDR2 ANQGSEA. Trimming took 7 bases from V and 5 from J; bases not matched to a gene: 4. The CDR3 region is CSGGTGVYGYTF. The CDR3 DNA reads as TGCAGCGGCGGGACAGGGGTGTATGGCTACACCTTC.

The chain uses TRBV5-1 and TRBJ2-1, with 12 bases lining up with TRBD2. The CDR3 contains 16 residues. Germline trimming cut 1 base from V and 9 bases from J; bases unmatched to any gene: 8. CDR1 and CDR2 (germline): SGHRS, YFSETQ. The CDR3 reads CASSLWTSGVVSEQFF. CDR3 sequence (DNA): TGCGCCAGCAGCTTGTGGACTAGCGGGGTAGTTAGTGAGCAGTTCTTC.

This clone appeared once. CDR3 sequence reads: CASSLRQGRGHQPQHF. CDR3 bases: TGTGCCAGCAGTCTGAGACAGGGGCGCGGACATCAGCCCCAGCATTTT. The chain has TRBV28 and TRBJ1-5; TRBD1 agrees at 8 bases. This CDR3 is 16 amino acids long. Germline V CDR1 and CDR2: MDHEN, SYDVKM. V was clipped by 5 bases and J by 5 bases; unmatched bases: 11.

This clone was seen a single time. The DNA for the CDR3 is TGTGCCAGTCGGGCTAGCGGGGGTGGAGATACGCAGTATTTT. The encoded protein is CASRASGGGDTQYF. The rearrangement links TRBV28 to TRBJ2-3; 10 bases match TRBD2. The CDR3 is 14 residues long. The J segment lost 5 bases and the V segment lost 9 bases, leaving 8 bases of the junction unmatched. Germline values: CDR1 MDHEN, CDR2 SYDVKM.

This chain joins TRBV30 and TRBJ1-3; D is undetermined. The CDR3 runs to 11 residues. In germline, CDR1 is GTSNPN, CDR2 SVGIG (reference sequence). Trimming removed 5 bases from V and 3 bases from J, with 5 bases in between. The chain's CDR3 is CAWLSGNTIYF. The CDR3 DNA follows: TGTGCCTGGCTCAGTGGAAACACCATATATTTT.

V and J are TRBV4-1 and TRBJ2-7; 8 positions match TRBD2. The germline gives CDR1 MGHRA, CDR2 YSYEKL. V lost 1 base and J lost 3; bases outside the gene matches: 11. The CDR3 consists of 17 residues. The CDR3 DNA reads TGCGCCAGCAGCCAAGGGCCCGGGGGGGGCGCGGGCTACGAGCAGTACTTC. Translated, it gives CASSQGPGGGAGYEQYF.

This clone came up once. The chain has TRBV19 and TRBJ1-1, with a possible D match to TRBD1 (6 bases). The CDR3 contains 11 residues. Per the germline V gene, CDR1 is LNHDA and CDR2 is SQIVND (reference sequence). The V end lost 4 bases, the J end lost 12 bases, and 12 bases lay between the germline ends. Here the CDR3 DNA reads TGTGCCAGTAGTACTACAGGGAGAACTTTCTTT. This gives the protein CASSTTGRTFF.

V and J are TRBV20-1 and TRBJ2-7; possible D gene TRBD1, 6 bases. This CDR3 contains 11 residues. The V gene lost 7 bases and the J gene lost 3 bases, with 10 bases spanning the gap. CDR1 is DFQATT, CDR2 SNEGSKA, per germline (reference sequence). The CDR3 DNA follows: TGCAGTGTGCCAGGGGACTACGAGCAGTACTTC. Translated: CSVPGDYEQYF.

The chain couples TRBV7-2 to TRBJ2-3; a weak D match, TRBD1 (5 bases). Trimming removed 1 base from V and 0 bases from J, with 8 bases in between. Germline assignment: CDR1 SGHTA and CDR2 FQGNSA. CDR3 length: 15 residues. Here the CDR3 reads CASSLDRPSTDTQYF. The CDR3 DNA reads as TGTGCCAGCAGCTTAGACAGGCCAAGCACAGATACGCAGTATTTT.

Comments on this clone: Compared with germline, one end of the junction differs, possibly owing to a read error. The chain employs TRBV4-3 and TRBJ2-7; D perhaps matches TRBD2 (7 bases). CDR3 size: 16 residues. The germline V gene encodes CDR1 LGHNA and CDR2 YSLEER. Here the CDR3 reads CASSQDKRGGSNEQYF. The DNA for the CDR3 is TGCGCCAGCAGCCAAGATAAGAGGGGGGGCTCCAACGAGCAGTACTTC.

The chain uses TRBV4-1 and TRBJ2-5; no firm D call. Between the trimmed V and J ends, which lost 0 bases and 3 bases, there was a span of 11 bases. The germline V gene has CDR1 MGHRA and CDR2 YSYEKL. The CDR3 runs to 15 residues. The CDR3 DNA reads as TGCGCCAGCAGCCAAGATAGTCTAGAGAAAGAGACCCAGTACTTC. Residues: CASSQDSLEKETQYF.

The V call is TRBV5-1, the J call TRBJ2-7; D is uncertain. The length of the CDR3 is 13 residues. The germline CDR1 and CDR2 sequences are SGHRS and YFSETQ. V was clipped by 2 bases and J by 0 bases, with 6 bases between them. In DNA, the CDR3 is TGCGCCAGCAGCTTCCCGGGCTCCTACGAGCAGTACTTC. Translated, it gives CASSFPGSYEQYF. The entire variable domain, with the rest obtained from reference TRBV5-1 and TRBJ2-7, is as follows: KAGVTQTPRYLIKTRGQQVTLSCSPISGHRSVSWYQQTPGQGLQFLFEYFSETQRNKGNFPGRFSGRQFSNSRSEMNVSTLELGDSALYLCASSFPGSYEQYFGPGTRLTVT.

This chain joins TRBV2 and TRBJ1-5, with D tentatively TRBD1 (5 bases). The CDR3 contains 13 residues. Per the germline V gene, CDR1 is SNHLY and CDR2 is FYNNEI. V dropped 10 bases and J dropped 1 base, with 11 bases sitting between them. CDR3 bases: TGTGCCACAAGGGGTTGGAGCAATCAGCCCCAGCATTTT. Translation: CATRGWSNQPQHF.

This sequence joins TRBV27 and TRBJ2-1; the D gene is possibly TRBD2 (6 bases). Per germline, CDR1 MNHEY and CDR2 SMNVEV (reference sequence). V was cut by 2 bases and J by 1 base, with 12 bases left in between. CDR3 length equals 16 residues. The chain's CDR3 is CASSLPSGRSYNEQFF. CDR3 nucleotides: TGTGCCAGCAGTTTACCCTCGGGGAGGTCCTACAATGAGCAGTTCTTC.

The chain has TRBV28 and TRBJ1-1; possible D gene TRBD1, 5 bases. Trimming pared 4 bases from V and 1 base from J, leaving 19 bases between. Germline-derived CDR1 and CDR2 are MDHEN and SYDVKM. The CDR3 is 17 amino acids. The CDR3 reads CASSSHPDTSQNTEAFF. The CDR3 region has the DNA TGTGCCAGCAGTTCCCACCCGGACACGAGCCAGAACACTGAAGCTTTCTTT.

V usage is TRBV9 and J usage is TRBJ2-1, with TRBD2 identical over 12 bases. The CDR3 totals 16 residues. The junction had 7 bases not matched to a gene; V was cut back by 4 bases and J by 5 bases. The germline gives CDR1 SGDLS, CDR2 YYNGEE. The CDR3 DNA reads TGTGCCAGCAGCCCCCGGACTAGCGGGGCCCACAATGAGCAGTTCTTC. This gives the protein CASSPRTSGAHNEQFF.

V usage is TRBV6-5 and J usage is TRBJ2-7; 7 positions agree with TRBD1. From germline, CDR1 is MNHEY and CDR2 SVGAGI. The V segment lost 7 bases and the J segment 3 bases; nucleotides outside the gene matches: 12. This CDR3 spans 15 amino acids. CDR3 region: CASTRTSTGYYEQYF. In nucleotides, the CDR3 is TGTGCCAGCACGCGGACCTCGACAGGGTACTACGAGCAGTACTTC.

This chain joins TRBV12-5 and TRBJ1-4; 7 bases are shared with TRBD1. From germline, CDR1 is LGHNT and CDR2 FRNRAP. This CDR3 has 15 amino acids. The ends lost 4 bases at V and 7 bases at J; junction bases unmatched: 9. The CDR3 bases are TGTGCTAGTGGTTGGTCCGGGACAGACCTTGAAAAACTGTTTTTT. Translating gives CASGWSGTDLEKLFF.

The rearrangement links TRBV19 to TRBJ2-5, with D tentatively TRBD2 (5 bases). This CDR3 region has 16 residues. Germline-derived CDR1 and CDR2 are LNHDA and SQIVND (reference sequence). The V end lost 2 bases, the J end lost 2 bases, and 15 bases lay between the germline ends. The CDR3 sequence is CASSILLVGFQETQYF. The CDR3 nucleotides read TGTGCCAGTAGTATATTACTAGTCGGATTTCAAGAGACCCAGTACTTC.

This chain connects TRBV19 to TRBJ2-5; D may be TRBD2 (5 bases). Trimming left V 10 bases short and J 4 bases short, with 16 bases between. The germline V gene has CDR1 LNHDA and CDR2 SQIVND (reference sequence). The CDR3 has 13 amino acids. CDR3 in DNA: TGTGCCAACCCTTTCGGGGTCCCAGAGACCCAGTACTTC. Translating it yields CANPFGVPETQYF.

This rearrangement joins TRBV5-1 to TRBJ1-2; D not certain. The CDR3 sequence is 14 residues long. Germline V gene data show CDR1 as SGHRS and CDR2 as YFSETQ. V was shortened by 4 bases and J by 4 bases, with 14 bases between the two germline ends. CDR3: CASSRGNGLYGYTF. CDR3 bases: TGCGCCAGCAGCCGAGGGAATGGACTCTATGGCTACACCTTC.